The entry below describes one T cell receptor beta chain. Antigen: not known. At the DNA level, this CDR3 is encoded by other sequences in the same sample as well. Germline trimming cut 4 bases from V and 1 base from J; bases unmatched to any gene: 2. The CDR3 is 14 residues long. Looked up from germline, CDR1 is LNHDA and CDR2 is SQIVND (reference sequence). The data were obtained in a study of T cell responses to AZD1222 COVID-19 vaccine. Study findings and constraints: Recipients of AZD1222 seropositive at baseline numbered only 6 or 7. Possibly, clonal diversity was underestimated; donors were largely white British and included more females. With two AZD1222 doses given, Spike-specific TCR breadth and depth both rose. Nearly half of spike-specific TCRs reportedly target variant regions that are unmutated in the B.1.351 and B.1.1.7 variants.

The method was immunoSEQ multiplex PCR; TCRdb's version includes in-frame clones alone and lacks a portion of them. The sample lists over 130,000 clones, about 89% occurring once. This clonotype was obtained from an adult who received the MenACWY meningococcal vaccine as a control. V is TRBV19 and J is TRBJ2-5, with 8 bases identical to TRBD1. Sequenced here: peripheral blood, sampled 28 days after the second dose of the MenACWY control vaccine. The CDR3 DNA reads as TGTGCCAGTAGTAATACAGGGGGCCAAGAGACCCAGTACTTC. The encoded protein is CASSNTGGQETQYF.